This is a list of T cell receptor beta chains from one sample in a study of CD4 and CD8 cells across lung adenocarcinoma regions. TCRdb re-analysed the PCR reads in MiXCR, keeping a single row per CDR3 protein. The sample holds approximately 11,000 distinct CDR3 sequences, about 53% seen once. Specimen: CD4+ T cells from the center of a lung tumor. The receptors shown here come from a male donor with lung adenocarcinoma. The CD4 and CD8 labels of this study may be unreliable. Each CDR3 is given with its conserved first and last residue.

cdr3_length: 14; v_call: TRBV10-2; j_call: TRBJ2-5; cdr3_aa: CASSAGEQRETQYF
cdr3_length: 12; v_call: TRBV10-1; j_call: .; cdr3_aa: CASSEGFYEQYF
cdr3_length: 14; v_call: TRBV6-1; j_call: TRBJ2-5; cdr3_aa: CASTEGPSTNTQNF
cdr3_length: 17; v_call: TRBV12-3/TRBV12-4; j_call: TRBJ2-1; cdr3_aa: CASLTSGRPSSYNEQFF
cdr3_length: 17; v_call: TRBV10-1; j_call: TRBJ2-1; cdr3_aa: CASSDPHGTEALNEQFF
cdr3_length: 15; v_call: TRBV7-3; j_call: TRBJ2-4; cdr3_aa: CASSLGVSAKNIQYF
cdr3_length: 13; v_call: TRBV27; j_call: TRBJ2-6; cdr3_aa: CASSSRGANVQNF
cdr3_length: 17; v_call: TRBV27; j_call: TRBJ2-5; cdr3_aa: CASRAGVVARDQETQYF
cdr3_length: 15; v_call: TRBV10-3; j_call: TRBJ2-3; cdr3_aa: CAGGDGGGDPDTQYF
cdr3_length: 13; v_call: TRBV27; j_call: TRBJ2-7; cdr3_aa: CATRGGRSYEQYF
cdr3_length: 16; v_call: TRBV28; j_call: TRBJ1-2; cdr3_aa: CASSLDHLTALYGYTF
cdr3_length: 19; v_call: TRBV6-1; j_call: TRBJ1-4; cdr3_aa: CASSEGRLRYSWGKEKLFF
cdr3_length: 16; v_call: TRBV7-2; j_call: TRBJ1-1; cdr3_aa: CASSLSTGLSNTEAFF
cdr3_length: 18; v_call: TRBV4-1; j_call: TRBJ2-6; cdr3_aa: CASSQAGQGRSGANVLTF
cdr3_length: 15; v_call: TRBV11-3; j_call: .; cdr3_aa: CASSFHREFAYEQYF
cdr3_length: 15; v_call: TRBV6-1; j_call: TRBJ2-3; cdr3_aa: CASSETSGDQDTQYF
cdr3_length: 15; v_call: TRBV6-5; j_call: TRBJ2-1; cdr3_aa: CASSYGLAGFNEQFF
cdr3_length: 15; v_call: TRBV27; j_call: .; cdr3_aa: CASRDPGQHQETQYF
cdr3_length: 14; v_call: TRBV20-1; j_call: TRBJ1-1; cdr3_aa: CSAARNRANTEAFF
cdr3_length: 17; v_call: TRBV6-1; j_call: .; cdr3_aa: CASSVRVEAVSTGAQYF
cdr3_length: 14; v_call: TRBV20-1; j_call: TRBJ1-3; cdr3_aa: CSAYDTNSGNTIYF
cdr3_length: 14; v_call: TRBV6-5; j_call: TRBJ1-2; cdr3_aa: CASSYGDESYGYTF
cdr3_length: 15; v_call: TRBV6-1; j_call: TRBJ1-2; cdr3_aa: CASSKGHSPNYGYTF
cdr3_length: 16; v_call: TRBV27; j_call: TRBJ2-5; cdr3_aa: CASAGRGGRDQETQYF
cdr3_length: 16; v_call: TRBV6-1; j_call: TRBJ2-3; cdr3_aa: CASSEMGGGVKNTQYF
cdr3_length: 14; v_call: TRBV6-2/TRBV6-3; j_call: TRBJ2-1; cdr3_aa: CASTPWSRDNEQFF
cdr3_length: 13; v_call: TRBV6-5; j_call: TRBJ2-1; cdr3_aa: CASSYGVGVEQFF
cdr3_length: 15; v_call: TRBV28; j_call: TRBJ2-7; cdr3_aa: CASSFYSGRGYEQYF
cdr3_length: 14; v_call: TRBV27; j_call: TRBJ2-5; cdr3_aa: CASGLGGPWETQYF
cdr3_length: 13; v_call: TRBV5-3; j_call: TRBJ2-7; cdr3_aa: CARSDSTNYEQYF
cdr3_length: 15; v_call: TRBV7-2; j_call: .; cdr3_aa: CASTNREGRSYEQYF